A selection of T cell receptor beta chains follows, all from one sample in a study of early T cells in non-severe SARS-CoV-2 infection. Each CDR3 protein is one row after TCRdb ran MiXCR on the 5' RACE reads. Here the sample spans 40,000 to 55,000 distinct CDR3 sequences, about 9.2% being singletons. The sample consisted of whole blood. The receptor source for this set is an adult who was a healthcare worker with PCR-confirmed SARS-CoV-2 infection or an uninfected control (not recorded which). CDR3s leave out the opening cysteine and the closing phenylalanine or tryptophan. Each record gives: J gene, CDR3 length, V gene, CDR3 protein.

>TRBJ1-4|11|TRBV20-1
SASQGAHEKLF
>TRBJ1-2|12|TRBV29-1
SAGSSKVGYGYT
>TRBJ2-7|13|TRBV9
ASSVAPGGSYEQY
>TRBJ2-3|12|TRBV7-2
ASSSGLAIDTQY
>TRBJ2-2|16|TRBV24-1
ATSDSDRRNANTGELF
>TRBJ2-5|12|TRBV6-1
ASSRDRGVETQY
>TRBJ2-7|11|TRBV29-1
SVEGWTGDEQY
>TRBJ1-1|11|TRBV7-3
ASSLTTGTEAF
>TRBJ1-4|10|TRBV19
ASSPTNEKLF
>TRBJ1-5|11|TRBV7-9
ASSLQGYQPQH
>TRBJ2-5|11|TRBV20-1
SELPSGQETQY
>TRBJ2-7|11|TRBV5-4
ASRPAVSYEQY
>TRBJ2-4|13|TRBV5-1
ASSLGGREINIQY
>TRBJ2-7|11|TRBV7-2
ASSLPEIYEQY
>TRBJ2-1|15|TRBV9
TSSAQTSSPHYNEQF
>TRBJ1-6|14|TRBV7-2
ASSLRAGTYNSPLH
>TRBJ1-1|12|TRBV4-1
ASSQGAGTGEAF
>TRBJ2-5|13|TRBV6-5
ASSPRHLYQETQY
>TRBJ1-1|16|TRBV7-2
ASSPWAGQGFSNTEAF
>TRBJ2-3|13|TRBV11-2
ASSFQRTGADTQY
>TRBJ2-3|12|TRBV12-3/TRBV12-4
ASSFLRGADTQY
>TRBJ2-3|12|TRBV21-1
ASSNPNFTDTQY
>TRBJ1-2|10|TRBV10-3
ASREGDYGYT
>TRBJ2-1|14|TRBV20-1
SAREVSGRTYNEQF
>TRBJ1-1|13|TRBV20-1
SAPPVTASNTEAF
>TRBJ2-7|13|TRBV6-5
ASSSPRTGPDEQY
>TRBJ2-2|14|TRBV7-8
ASSLVVLAETGELF
>TRBJ2-3|17|TRBV15
ATSPHATGVFLGTDTQY
>TRBJ2-5|11|TRBV5-1
ASNPGGQETQY
>TRBJ2-1|9|TRBV12-3/TRBV12-4
ATEEYNEQF
>TRBJ2-5|14|TRBV5-5
ASSLLAGASQETQY
>TRBJ1-1|16|TRBV19
ASSIDPDRGRENTEAF
>TRBJ2-1|11|TRBV7-8
ASSSGHSGEQF
>TRBJ2-3|12|TRBV6-2/TRBV6-3
ASRPRGGTDTQY
>TRBJ2-2|12|TRBV7-3
ASSLYPHTGELF
>TRBJ2-7|12|TRBV12-3/TRBV12-4
ATKRTGPFYEQY
>TRBJ2-2|14|TRBV28
ASSPLSGGDTGELF
>TRBJ1-1|11|TRBV5-1
ASSVHSNTEAF
>TRBJ2-1|9|TRBV28
ASSLTRKWF
>TRBJ1-2|15|TRBV5-4
ASSLRSSRDRGYGYT
>TRBJ2-7|12|TRBV5-6
ASSLPEYSYEQY
>TRBJ1-1|11|TRBV5-6
ASSFPGNTEAF
>TRBJ1-1|11|TRBV14
ASSQDLAREAF
>TRBJ2-2|12|TRBV2
ASNRDRAAGELF
>TRBJ2-7|11|TRBV15
ATSATKSYEQY
>TRBJ1-4|13|TRBV10-2
ASSGTGPTNEKLF
>TRBJ2-7|15|TRBV18
ASSRILTADVSYEQY
>TRBJ1-2|12|TRBV6-5
ASSTTGGMHGYT
>TRBJ2-7|12|TRBV5-1
ASSLGTDSYEQY
>TRBJ2-3|14|TRBV27
ASSTPTSGDTDTQY
>TRBJ1-5|13|TRBV28
ASSLSSLGNQPQH